This T cell receptor (beta chain) was sequenced for a study of early T cells in non-severe SARS-CoV-2 infection. Overall study context: Unsorted whole-blood RNA was sequenced in bulk, leaving chains unpaired.

This clonotype came up a few times. This CDR3 is 15 amino acids long. The germline CDR1 and CDR2 sequences are SGHRS and YFSETQ. V was pared by 0 bases and J by 2 bases, with 12 bases between. Tagging with unique molecular identifiers was applied to individual cDNA molecules. MiXCR, applied by TCRdb to the 5' RACE reads, yields one record per CDR3 protein. In the table there are more than 65,000 distinct CDR3 sequences, about 4.6% of which are singletons. The chain employs TRBV5-1 and TRBJ2-7; D is unclear. The sample consisted of whole blood, taken at baseline. This receptor was obtained from an adult who was a healthcare worker with PCR-confirmed SARS-CoV-2 infection or an uninfected control (not recorded which). The donor label of this sample is uncertain. The CDR3 nucleotides read TGCGCCAGCAGCTTGGAGGTAGGCACCGCCTACGAGCAGTACTTC. Its translation: CASSLEVGTAYEQYF.